The clone carrying this T cell receptor beta chain has just a few counts. This entry comes from a study of blood T cell repertoires in COVID-19. In germline, CDR1 is GTSNPN, CDR2 SVGIG (reference sequence). V lost 0 bases and J 1 base, leaving 9 bases between the germline ends. The CDR3 is 14 residues long. Here immunoSEQ multiplex PCR was the method, and the copy in TCRdb shows in-frame clones only, minus some. The sample consists of 65,000 to 90,000 clones, around 77% of them appearing once. The TCR was taken from a man between 65 and 85 years old with COVID-19, enrolled during active disease. Sequencing used peripheral blood. V and J are TRBV30 and TRBJ1-1; no definite D call. The CDR3 region is CAWSVYGENTEAFF. The DNA of the CDR3 is TGTGCCTGGAGTGTATACGGGGAGAACACTGAAGCTTTCTTT.